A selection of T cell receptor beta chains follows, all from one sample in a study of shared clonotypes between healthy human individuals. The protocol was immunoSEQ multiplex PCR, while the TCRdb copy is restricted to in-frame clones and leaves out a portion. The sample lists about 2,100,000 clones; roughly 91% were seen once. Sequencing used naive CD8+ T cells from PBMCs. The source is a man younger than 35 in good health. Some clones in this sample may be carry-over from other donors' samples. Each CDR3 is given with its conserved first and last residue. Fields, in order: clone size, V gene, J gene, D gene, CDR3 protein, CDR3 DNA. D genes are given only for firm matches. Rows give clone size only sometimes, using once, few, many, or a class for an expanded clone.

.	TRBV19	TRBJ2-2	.	CASRFRRESNTGELFF	TGTGCCAGTAGATTTCGACGGGAATCGAACACCGGGGAGCTGTTTTTT
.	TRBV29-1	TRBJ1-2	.	CSVVGENYGYTF	TGCAGCGTTGTGGGGGAGAACTATGGCTACACCTTC
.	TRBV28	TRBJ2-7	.	CASRLTNSRVAEQYF	TGTGCCAGCAGACTCACCAACAGTCGGGTAGCCGAGCAGTACTTC
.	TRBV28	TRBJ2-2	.	CARPMRAGNTGELFF	TGTGCCAGACCAATGAGGGCCGGAAACACCGGGGAGCTGTTTTTT
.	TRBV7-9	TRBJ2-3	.	CASRRARTATDTQYF	TGTGCCAGCAGGCGTGCCAGGACGGCGACAGATACGCAGTATTTT
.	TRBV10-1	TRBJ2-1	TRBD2	CASSDFAGAGYNEQFF	TGCGCCAGCAGTGATTTTGCGGGAGCGGGTTACAATGAGCAGTTCTTC
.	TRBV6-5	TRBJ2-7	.	CASSYSDRPSYEQYF	TGTGCCAGCAGTTACTCTGACAGGCCCAGCTACGAGCAGTACTTC
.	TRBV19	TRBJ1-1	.	CASTGAPSAEAFF	TGTGCCAGTACGGGGGCACCCAGCGCTGAAGCTTTCTTT
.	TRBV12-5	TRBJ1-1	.	CASGSTYTEAFF	TGTGCTAGTGGCTCCACTTACACTGAAGCTTTCTTT
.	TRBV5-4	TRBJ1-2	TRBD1	CASSLERTGKGYTF	TGTGCCAGCAGCTTGGAACGGACAGGGAAAGGCTACACCTTC
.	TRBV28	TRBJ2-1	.	CASHKPGSYNEQFF	TGTGCCAGCCACAAGCCCGGCTCCTACAATGAGCAGTTCTTC
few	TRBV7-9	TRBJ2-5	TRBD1	CASSPGQGSQETQYF	TGTGCCAGCAGTCCGGGACAGGGGTCCCAAGAGACCCAGTACTTC
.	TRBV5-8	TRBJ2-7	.	CASSPRGGLILYEQYF	TGTGCCAGCAGCCCAAGGGGGGGACTTATTTTATACGAGCAGTACTTC
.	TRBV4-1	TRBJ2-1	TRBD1	CASSHEGDRGNEQFF	TGCGCCAGCAGCCATGAAGGGGACAGGGGGAATGAGCAGTTCTTC
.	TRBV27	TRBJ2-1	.	CASSWAGPYNEQFF	TGTGCCAGCAGTTGGGCAGGACCCTACAATGAGCAGTTCTTC
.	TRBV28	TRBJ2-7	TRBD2	CASSYVLAGVHEQYF	TGTGCCAGCAGCTATGTCCTAGCGGGAGTGCACGAGCAGTACTTC
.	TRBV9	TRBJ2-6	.	CASSGGTGGANVLTF	TGTGCCAGCAGCGGCGGGACCGGTGGGGCCAACGTCCTGACTTTC
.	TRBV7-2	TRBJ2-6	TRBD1	CASSFNPGQGAFGANVLTF	TGTGCCAGCAGCTTTAATCCGGGACAGGGGGCCTTTGGGGCCAACGTCCTGACTTTC
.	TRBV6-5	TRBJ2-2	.	CASSYPTGSGELFF	TGTGCCAGCAGTTACCCAACAGGGAGCGGGGAGCTGTTTTTT
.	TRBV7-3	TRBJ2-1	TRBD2	CASSFGSISGRAYNEQFF	TGTGCCAGCAGCTTTGGTTCGATTAGCGGGAGGGCTTACAATGAGCAGTTCTTC
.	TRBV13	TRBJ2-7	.	CASSLGLRAYEQYF	TGTGCCAGCAGCTTAGGCCTCAGGGCCTACGAGCAGTACTTC
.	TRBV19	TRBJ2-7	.	CASSPPGSYEQYF	TGTGCCAGTAGTCCCCCCGGCTCCTACGAGCAGTACTTC
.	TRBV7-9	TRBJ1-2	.	CASSFGRGAKGYTF	TGTGCCAGCAGTTTCGGACGGGGGGCAAAGGGCTACACCTTC
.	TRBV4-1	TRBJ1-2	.	CASSQDTRGGNGYTF	TGCGCCAGCAGCCAAGACACCAGGGGAGGAAATGGCTACACCTTC
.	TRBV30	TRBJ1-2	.	CAWSVGQHNYGYTF	TGTGCCTGGAGTGTAGGCCAGCATAACTATGGCTACACCTTC
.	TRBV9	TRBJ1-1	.	CASTTQPEAFF	TGTGCCAGCACCACACAGCCTGAAGCTTTCTTT
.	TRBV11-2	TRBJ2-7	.	CASSLGHGAYEQYF	TGTGCCAGCAGCTTAGGGCACGGGGCCTACGAGCAGTACTTC
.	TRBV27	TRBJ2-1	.	CASSLTGGPYNEQFF	TGTGCCAGCAGTCTAACAGGAGGTCCCTACAATGAGCAGTTCTTC
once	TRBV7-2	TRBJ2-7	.	CASSFPPLRNEQYF	TGTGCCAGCAGCTTTCCCCCCCTCAGAAACGAGCAGTACTTC
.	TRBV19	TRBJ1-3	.	CASSTMRRTGNTIYF	TGTGCCAGTAGTACAATGCGGCGAACTGGAAACACCATATATTTT
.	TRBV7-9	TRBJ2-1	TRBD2	CASGIAGALPTMKQFF	TGTGCCAGCGGAATAGCGGGAGCACTACCTACAATGAAGCAGTTCTTC
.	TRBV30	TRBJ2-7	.	CAWSFGGVAYEQYF	TGTGCCTGGAGTTTCGGAGGGGTGGCCTACGAGCAGTACTTC
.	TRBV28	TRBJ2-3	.	CASSLRTSGDTQYF	TGTGCCAGCAGTTTAAGAACCTCGGGGGATACGCAGTATTTT
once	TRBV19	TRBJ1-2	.	CASSIDREALYGYTF	TGTGCCAGTAGTATAGACAGGGAGGCTCTCTATGGCTACACCTTC
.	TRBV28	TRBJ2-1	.	CASSLEGAPRGHEQFF	TGTGCCAGCAGTTTGGAAGGAGCGCCAAGGGGACATGAGCAGTTCTTC
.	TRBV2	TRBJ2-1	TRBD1	CASEGQGDNEQFF	TGTGCCAGCGAGGGACAGGGAGACAATGAGCAGTTCTTC
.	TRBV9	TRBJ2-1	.	CASSVARAGSLNEQFF	TGTGCCAGCAGCGTAGCCAGGGCAGGGTCCTTGAATGAGCAGTTCTTC
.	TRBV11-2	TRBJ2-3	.	CASSSKGSLRTDTQYF	TGTGCCAGCAGCTCGAAGGGATCTTTGAGAACAGATACGCAGTATTTT
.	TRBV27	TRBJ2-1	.	CASRGMKGTTWDEQFF	TGTGCCAGCAGGGGTATGAAAGGAACAACATGGGATGAGCAGTTCTTC
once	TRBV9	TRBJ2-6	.	CASSAGKSGANVLTF	TGTGCCAGCAGCGCGGGTAAATCTGGGGCCAACGTCCTGACTTTC
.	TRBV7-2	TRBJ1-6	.	CASSFPGGALHF	TGTGCCAGCAGCTTCCCTGGGGGGGCCCTCCACTTT
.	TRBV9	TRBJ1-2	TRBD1	CASSGDSYGYTF	TGTGCCAGCAGCGGGGACAGCTATGGCTACACCTTC
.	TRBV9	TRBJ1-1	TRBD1	CASSGAVDRANTEAFF	TGTGCCAGCAGCGGTGCGGTGGACAGGGCGAACACTGAAGCTTTCTTT
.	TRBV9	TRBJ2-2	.	CASSEGIPGELFF	TGTGCCAGCAGCGAGGGTATTCCCGGGGAGCTGTTTTTT
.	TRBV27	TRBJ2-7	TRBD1	CASSSSLDRVSYEQYF	TGTGCCAGCAGCTCATCCCTGGACAGGGTCTCCTACGAGCAGTACTTC